This T cell receptor beta chain was observed in a study of cytomegalovirus exposure and HLA in healthy donors. Vbeta (60) and Jbeta (13) primers were used in the PCR. Sequenced by immunoSEQ multiplex PCR; TCRdb stores in-frame clones only, minus some. The sample carries about 140,000 clones, roughly 78% recorded once. Whole-study findings and limits: Altogether, 150 to 200 TCR beta chains were recorded as cytomegalovirus-associated. HLA alleles showed associations with some 17,000 TCR beta sequences in a later analysis, at a 0.05 false discovery rate.

In regard to this clone: Antigen: not known.

This CDR3 is built from 17 residues. In germline, CDR1 is SGDLS, CDR2 YYNGEE. V lost 0 bases to trimming and J lost 5 bases; unmatched junction nucleotides: 4. The sequenced material came from PBMCs. This receptor was identified in a man aged 25-45 years in good health. The rearrangement links TRBV9 to TRBJ2-3, with TRBD2 identical over 15 bases. CDR3 coding DNA: TGTGCCAGCAGCGTAGGGACTAGCGGGAGGGGTGGAGATACGCAGTATTTT. Translation gives CASSVGTSGRGGDTQYF.